These 24 T cell receptor beta chains were sequenced from one sample in a study of shared clonotypes between healthy human individuals. Clones were sequenced by immunoSEQ multiplex PCR, and TCRdb holds only the in-frame ones, with some missing. The repertoire holds some 2.1 million clones, with roughly 94% as singletons. The source material was naive CD4+ T cells sorted from blood. Subset denoted: CD45RA+ positively selected. Receptor source: a man aged 18 to 30 in good health.

The CDR3 sequence: CASSPRPGQGADTQYF. CDR3 coding DNA: TGTGCCAGCAGCCCACGGCCGGGACAGGGAGCAGATACGCAGTATTTT. This chain connects TRBV7-6 to TRBJ2-3; 9 bases map to TRBD1. Germline lookup yields CDR1 SGHVS and CDR2 FNYEAQ. The CDR3 length is 16 residues. Trimming took 5 bases from V and 4 from J; bases not matched to a gene: 10.

The chain joins TRBV7-9 to TRBJ2-3; TRBD2 aligns across 9 bases. This CDR3 spans 16 amino acids. Germline CDR1 reads SEHNR; CDR2 reads FQNEAQ (reference sequence). V was pared by 5 bases and J by 4 bases, with 10 bases of the junction left unmatched. CDR3: CASSLLLAGGSDTQYF. CDR3 DNA: TGTGCCAGCAGCCTTCTACTAGCGGGTGGTTCAGATACGCAGTATTTT.

This chain links TRBV7-6 with TRBJ2-5; D remains ambiguous. Germline V gene sequence: CDR1 SGHVS, CDR2 FNYEAQ. The CDR3 runs 13 residues. V was shortened by 2 bases and J by 4 bases, with 8 bases between the two germline ends. CDR3 amino acids: CASSLRSRETQYF. CDR3 nucleotide sequence: TGTGCCAGCAGCTTAAGGTCGAGAGAGACCCAGTACTTC.

The chain carries TRBV5-5 and TRBJ2-5; D might be TRBD2 (6 bases). CDR1 is SGHKS and CDR2 is YYEKEE in the germline V gene (reference sequence). With 5 bases removed from V and 2 bases from J, the gap between germline ends came to 13 bases. The CDR3 totals 14 residues. CDR3 sequence reads: CASRRGAGQETQYF. The DNA for the CDR3 is TGTGCCAGCAGACGCGGGGCCGGGCAAGAGACCCAGTACTTC.

The V and J genes are TRBV12-5 and TRBJ2-1; the D is unclear. V was clipped by 6 bases and J by 2 bases, with 11 bases between them. Germline V gene data show CDR1 as LGHNT and CDR2 as FRNRAP. This CDR3 is built from 14 residues. The CDR3 DNA reads TGTGCTAGTGGACAGACATACCCCTACAATGAGCAGTTCTTC. Translating gives CASGQTYPYNEQFF.

This chain links TRBV28 with TRBJ1-2; possible D gene TRBD1, 5 bases. The CDR3 loop spans 13 amino acids. With 4 bases removed from V and 2 bases from J, the gap between germline ends came to 8 bases. The germline V gene has CDR1 MDHEN and CDR2 SYDVKM. CDR3 sequence reads: CASSWTQNYGYTF. CDR3 nucleotide sequence: TGTGCCAGCAGTTGGACACAAAACTATGGCTACACCTTC.

To note about this clone: Other DNA sequences in this sample translate to the same CDR3. V gene TRBV4-1 combines with J gene TRBJ1-5, with D hard to call. Deletions cut 1 base from V and 4 bases from J, with 8 bases between. The CDR3 has 14 amino acids. Germline V lookup: CDR1 MGHRA, CDR2 YSYEKL. CDR3 coding DNA: TGCGCCAGCAGCCAAGCTGGGTTTAATCAGCCCCAGCATTTT. Translating it yields CASSQAGFNQPQHF.

The V call is TRBV12-5, the J call TRBJ2-2; no reliable D call. Trimming cost V 6 bases and J 7 bases, with 12 bases left between them. The CDR3 has 13 amino acids. Per germline, CDR1 LGHNT and CDR2 FRNRAP. CDR3 in DNA: TGTGCTAGTGGGCCCCGCTACGGCGGGGAGCTGTTTTTT. Amino acids: CASGPRYGGELFF.

The chain has TRBV6-5 and TRBJ2-1; 9 bases fit TRBD2. The junction had 11 bases not matched to a gene; V was cut back by 6 bases and J by 8 bases. This CDR3 region has 15 residues. CDR1 MNHEY and CDR2 SVGAGI come from the germline V gene. The CDR3 loop reads CASSSLSGSADEQFF. DNA for the CDR3: TGTGCCAGCAGCTCCCTTAGCGGGAGTGCGGATGAGCAGTTCTTC.

The chain carries TRBV4-2 and TRBJ2-3, with TRBD2 matching 15 bases. The ends lost 3 bases at V and 0 bases at J; junction bases unmatched: 13. The CDR3 spans 21 residues. Germline loops: CDR1 LGHNA, CDR2 YNFKEQ. CDR3 coding DNA: TGTGCCAGCAGCCATTCCCCGGGACTAGCGGGAGGTACCACTAGCACAGATACGCAGTATTTT. As protein: CASSHSPGLAGGTTSTDTQYF.

The chain is built from TRBV7-9 and TRBJ1-1; D uncertain. The V and J ends lost 1 base and 3 bases respectively, with 6 bases between them. In germline, CDR1 is SEHNR, CDR2 FQNEAQ (reference sequence). There are 13 residues in the CDR3. DNA of the CDR3: TGTGCCAGCAGCTTAGAGCCCGACACTGAAGCTTTCTTT. Its protein is CASSLEPDTEAFF.

V usage is TRBV7-9 and J usage is TRBJ2-7; D may correspond to TRBD1 or TRBD2 (5 bases each). Deletions cut 10 bases from V and 7 bases from J, with 20 bases between. From germline, CDR1 is SEHNR and CDR2 FQNEAQ (reference sequence). The CDR3 runs to 13 residues. In nucleotides, the CDR3 is TGTGCCACGCAGGGTGCCCCGGGGAAGGAGCAGTACTTC. Translated, it gives CATQGAPGKEQYF. Complete variable domain (other parts from reference TRBV7-9 and TRBJ2-7): DTGVSQNPRHKITKRGQNVTFRCDPISEHNRLYWYRQTLGQGPEFLTYFQNEAQLEKSRLLSDRFSAERPKGSFSTLEIQRTEQGDSAMYLCATQGAPGKEQYFGPGTRLTVT.

With regard to this clone: Relative to the germline gene, one junction end is altered; a read error may explain this. This chain uses TRBV7-7 with TRBJ2-3; D is unresolved. The length of the CDR3 is 13 residues. Looked up from germline, CDR1 is SSHAT and CDR2 is FNYEAQ (reference sequence). CDR3 residues: CASSLGNADTQYF. CDR3 in DNA: TGTGCTAGCAGCTTAGGGAATGCAGATACGCAGTATTTT.

This chain joins TRBV7-2 and TRBJ1-4; D not resolved. The CDR3 is made up of 13 amino acids. V dropped 1 base and J dropped 7 bases, with 7 bases sitting between them. In germline, CDR1 is SGHTA, CDR2 FQGNSA. CDR3 loop: CASSLDFSEKLFF. The CDR3 bases are TGTGCCAGCAGCTTAGACTTCAGTGAAAAACTGTTTTTT.

In the case of this clone: The junction and the germline gene differ at one end; a read error may be behind it. The chain recombines TRBV29-1 with TRBJ2-3; 7 bases are shared with TRBD2. CDR1 is SQVTM, CDR2 ANQGSEA, per germline. The CDR3 is 14 residues long. The CDR3 nucleotides read TGCAGCGTTGAGGGGAGGACTAGTTCGGATACGCAGTGTTTT. It is translated as CSVEGRTSSDTQCF.

The rearrangement joins TRBV18 to TRBJ2-1, with D possibly matching TRBD1 (6 bases). The CDR3 length is 14 residues. Deletions cut 0 bases from V and 9 bases from J, with 12 bases between. Germline CDR1 KGHSH, CDR2 LQKENI. In DNA form, the CDR3 reads TGTGCCAGCTCACCACCGGCAGGGGATGGTGAGCAGTTCTTC. This codes for CASSPPAGDGEQFF.

The gene calls are TRBV5-5 and TRBJ2-7, with 8 bases fitting TRBD1. The CDR3 length is 15 residues. Germline loops: CDR1 SGHKS, CDR2 YYEKEE (reference sequence). J gave up 6 bases and V 0 bases, and 8 bases lay outside the gene matches. The CDR3 DNA is TGTGCCAGCAGCTTGGCGGGACAGGAATCAGCCGAGCAGTACTTC. Translation gives CASSLAGQESAEQYF.

The sample holds one count of this clone. The genes are TRBV6-6 and TRBJ1-6; no definite D call. The CDR3 length is 15 residues. Germline V gene sequence: CDR1 MNHNY, CDR2 SVGAGI (reference sequence). V dropped 0 bases and J dropped 7 bases, with 10 bases sitting between them. The CDR3 here is CASSYSRAANSPLHF. The CDR3 DNA reads as TGTGCCAGCAGTTACTCGAGGGCAGCCAATTCACCCCTCCACTTT.

This chain joins TRBV7-2 and TRBJ2-5; TRBD2 is a possible D gene (7 bases). The CDR3 covers 17 residues. The germline CDR1 and CDR2 sequences are SGHTA and FQGNSA. V was pared by 1 base and J by 9 bases, with 24 bases between. This CDR3 reads CASSLGGGAARPRAQYF. Written as DNA, the CDR3 is TGTGCCAGCAGCTTAGGGGGGGGCGCAGCCAGACCGAGGGCCCAGTACTTC.

The sample holds one count of this clone. The chain links TRBV5-6 to TRBJ1-1; 7 bases map to TRBD1. The V segment lost 2 bases and the J segment 0 bases; nucleotides outside the gene matches: 4. The CDR3 runs 15 residues. Germline assignment: CDR1 SGHDT and CDR2 YYEEEE. CDR3 in amino acids: CASSLGGVLNTEAFF. In DNA, the CDR3 is TGTGCCAGCAGCTTAGGGGGCGTATTGAACACTGAAGCTTTCTTT.

V usage is TRBV19 and J usage is TRBJ2-7; D possibly matches TRBD1 or TRBD2 (5 bases each). The CDR3 spans 13 residues. Germline V lookup: CDR1 LNHDA, CDR2 SQIVND (reference sequence). Deletions cut 7 bases from V and 2 bases from J, with 12 bases between. The CDR3 DNA is TGTGCCAGTACCCCCCGGGGCCCCTACGAGCAGTACTTC. It codes for CASTPRGPYEQYF.

The V gene is TRBV6-6, the J gene TRBJ2-2, with D possibly TRBD2 on 5 matching bases. The ends were cut back, 0 bases at V and 1 base at J, with 6 bases in the middle. Per the germline V gene, CDR1 is MNHNY and CDR2 is SVGAGI (reference sequence). The CDR3 loop spans 15 amino acids. The CDR3 is CASSYSGRNTGELFF. The CDR3 nucleotides read TGTGCCAGCAGTTACTCTGGGAGGAACACCGGGGAGCTGTTTTTT.

The genes are TRBV7-2 and TRBJ2-3; TRBD2 matches 9 bases. Per the germline V gene, CDR1 is SGHTA and CDR2 is FQGNSA. The CDR3 length is 16 residues. Losses at the gene ends were 3 bases for V and 2 bases for J; bases not matched to a gene: 6. CDR3 in amino acids: CASSFPSGTYTDTQYF. The CDR3 DNA is TGTGCCAGCAGCTTCCCTAGCGGGACATACACAGATACGCAGTATTTT. The whole variable domain, remainder taken from reference TRBV7-2 and TRBJ2-3, is GAGVSQSPSNKVTEKGKDVELRCDPISGHTALYWYRQSLGQGLEFLIYFQGNSAPDKSGLPSDRFSAERTGGSVSTLTIQRTQQEDSAVYLCASSFPSGTYTDTQYFGPGTRLTVL.

The genes are TRBV14 and TRBJ2-7; tentative D call: TRBD1 (6 bases). The V end lost 9 bases, the J end lost 2 bases, and 14 bases lay between the germline ends. Germline CDR1 SGHDN, CDR2 FVKESK. This CDR3 has 13 amino acids. The CDR3 bases are TGTGCCAGTAATACAAAGGGGGCCTACGAGCAGTACTTC. Its protein is CASNTKGAYEQYF.